The rows below give T cell receptor beta chains drawn from one sample of a study of control samples from healthy donors and cancer patients. Here immunoSEQ multiplex PCR was the method, and the copy in TCRdb shows in-frame clones only, minus some. This repertoire shows tens of thousands of clones, about 92% found once; its top ten account for 1.5% to 2%. Source material: PBMCs. The receptors were sampled from a man between 40 and 49 years old with colorectal cancer. Both conserved end residues are part of each CDR3. Fields, in order: V gene, J gene, D gene, CDR3 DNA, CDR3 protein. A D gene is named only where the DNA matches it firmly.

TRBV19	TRBJ1-1	.	TGTGCCAGTACCATAGACCTTAGCACTGAAGCTTTCTTT	CASTIDLSTEAFF
TRBV3-1/TRBV3-2	TRBJ2-5	.	TGTGCCAGCAGCCACCGAACCGCGCGTCGAGAGACCCAGTACTTC	CASSHRTARRETQYF
TRBV14	TRBJ2-1	.	TGTGCCAGCAGCCAGAGGGACTTCACACATGAGCAGTTCTTC	CASSQRDFTHEQFF
TRBV18	TRBJ1-3	.	TGTGCCAGCTCACCATCCAGGGGCGGTGGAAACACCATATATTTT	CASSPSRGGGNTIYF
TRBV7-2	TRBJ2-7	.	TGTGCCAGCAGCTTTGAGGGCTTACGGGCCGACGAGCAGTACTTC	CASSFEGLRADEQYF
TRBV30	TRBJ1-4	.	TGTGCCTGGATACACCCACTCGCAACTAATGAAAAACTGTTTTTT	CAWIHPLATNEKLFF
TRBV19	TRBJ1-1	.	TGTGCCAGTAGTAGACCTGAGACAGGGAACACTGAAGCTTTCTTT	CASSRPETGNTEAFF
TRBV9	TRBJ2-3	.	TGTGCCAGCAGCTTATCTAGCACAGATACGCAGTATTTT	CASSLSSTDTQYF
TRBV6-1	TRBJ1-1	.	TGTGCCAGCAGTGAACGGGGGGCGAGGGCTGAAGCTTTCTTT	CASSERGARAEAFF
TRBV9	TRBJ1-1	.	TGTGCCAGCAGCGTAGCAGGGATAATGAACACTGAAGCTTTCTTT	CASSVAGIMNTEAFF
TRBV10-1	TRBJ2-3	.	TGCGCCAGCAGTGAGTCGAGACTGGGGGGCACAGATACGCAGTATTTT	CASSESRLGGTDTQYF